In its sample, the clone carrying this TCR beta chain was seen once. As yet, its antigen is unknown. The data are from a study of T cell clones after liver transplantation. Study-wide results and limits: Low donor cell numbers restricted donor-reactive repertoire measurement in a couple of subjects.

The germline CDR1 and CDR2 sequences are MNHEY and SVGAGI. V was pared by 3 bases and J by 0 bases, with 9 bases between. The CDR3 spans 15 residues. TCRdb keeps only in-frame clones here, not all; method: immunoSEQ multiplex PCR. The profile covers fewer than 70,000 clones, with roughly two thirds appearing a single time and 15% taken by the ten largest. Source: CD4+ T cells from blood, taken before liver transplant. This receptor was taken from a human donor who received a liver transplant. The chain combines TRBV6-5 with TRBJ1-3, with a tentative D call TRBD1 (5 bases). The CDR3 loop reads CASSYGTNSGNTIYF. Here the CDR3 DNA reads TGTGCCAGCAGTTATGGGACTAACTCTGGAAACACCATATATTTT.